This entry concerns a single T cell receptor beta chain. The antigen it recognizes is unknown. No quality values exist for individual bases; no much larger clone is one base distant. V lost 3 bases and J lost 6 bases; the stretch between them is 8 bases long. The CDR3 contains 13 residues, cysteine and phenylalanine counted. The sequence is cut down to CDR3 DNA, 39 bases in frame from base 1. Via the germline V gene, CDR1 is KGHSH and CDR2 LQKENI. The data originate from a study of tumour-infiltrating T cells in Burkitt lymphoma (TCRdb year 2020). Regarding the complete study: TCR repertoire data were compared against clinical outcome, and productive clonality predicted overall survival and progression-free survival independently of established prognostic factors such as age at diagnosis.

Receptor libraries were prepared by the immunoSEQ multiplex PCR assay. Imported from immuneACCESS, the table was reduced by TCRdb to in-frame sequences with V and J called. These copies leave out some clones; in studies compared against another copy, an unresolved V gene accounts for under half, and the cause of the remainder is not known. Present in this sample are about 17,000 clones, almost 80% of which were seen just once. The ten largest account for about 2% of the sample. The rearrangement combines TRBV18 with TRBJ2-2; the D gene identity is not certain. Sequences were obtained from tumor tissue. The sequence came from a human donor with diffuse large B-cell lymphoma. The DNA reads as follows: TGTGCCAGCTCACCGAGTGTGGCCGGGGAGCTGTTTTTT. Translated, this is CASSPSVAGELFF.